The T cell receptor (beta chain) described here comes from a study of cytotoxic CD8 clonotypes in ibrutinib-treated CLL. At the level of the study: Recorded responses included about 25 partial and 2 complete; following median about 68 months, approximately 14 stayed remitted and roughly 12 progressed.

The germline gives CDR1 MNHEY, CDR2 SMNVEV (reference sequence). The CDR3 runs 15 residues. V lost 7 bases, J lost 3 bases, and 19 bases lay in between. In the case of this clone: Its antigen is currently unknown.

General study findings and limits: Among the clonotypes, public ones were uncommon and contracted or held stable on treatment. Clonality increased with ibrutinib response but returned toward baseline at progression. Baseline clonality exceeded age-matched healthy donors and tracked circulating CD8+ T-cell counts.

Profiled with immunoSEQ multiplex PCR; TCRdb holds only in-frame clones, not every one. The sample shows about 300,000 clones, 76% of them seen only once. The sequence was collected from a human donor with chronic lymphocytic leukemia. The sequencing here drew on PBMCs, taken at disease progression, from a patient treated with ibrutinib. This chain connects TRBV27 to TRBJ2-7, with D hard to call. CDR3 sequence reads: CASKPDLNRGYEQYF. The CDR3 bases are TGTGCCAGCAAGCCGGACCTCAATCGAGGCTACGAGCAGTACTTC.